This TCR beta chain was recorded in a study of blood T cells in healthy people across ages. Study-level findings and limits: Strong correlation was found linking TCR beta diversity to naive T cell percentage. TCR beta diversity, measured per million T cells, fell in a roughly linear way with age. Researchers judged that diversity estimates from one million T cells fell short of true values.

As regards this clonotype: Its antigen is currently unknown.

V gave up 6 bases and J gave up 11 bases; unmatched junction bases: 15. The CDR3 spans 16 residues. Extractions gave at least 5 micrograms of total RNA per sample. The use of a sample-barcoded 5' primer and a J-beta primer mix characterized a second PCR of about 7 to 12 cycles. TCRdb reanalysed the 5' RACE reads using MiXCR and keeps one entry per CDR3 protein. The data contain 550,000 to 600,000 distinct CDR3 sequences, roughly a quarter of them singletons. The rearrangement joins TRBV12-3 or TRBV12-4 to TRBJ1-4, with 10 bases fitting TRBD1. The sequence came from a woman aged 70-85 years in good health. What was sequenced was blood. CDR3 loop: CASRRQGAAPGGKLFF. The CDR3 nucleotides read TGTGCCAGCAGAAGACAGGGGGCTGCGCCCGGCGGGAAACTGTTTTTT.